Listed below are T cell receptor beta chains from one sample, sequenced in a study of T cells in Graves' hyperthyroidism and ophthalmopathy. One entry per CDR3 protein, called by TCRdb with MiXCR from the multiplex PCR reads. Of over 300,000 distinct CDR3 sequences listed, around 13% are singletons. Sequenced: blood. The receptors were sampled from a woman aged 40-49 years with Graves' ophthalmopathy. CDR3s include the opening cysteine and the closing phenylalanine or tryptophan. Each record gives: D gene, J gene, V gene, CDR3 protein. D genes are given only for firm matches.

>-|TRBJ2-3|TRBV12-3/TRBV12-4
CASSTGQRISTDTQYF
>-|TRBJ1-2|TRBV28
CASSPTENYGYTF
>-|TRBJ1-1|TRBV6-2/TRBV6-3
CASSYSDTHMNTEAFF
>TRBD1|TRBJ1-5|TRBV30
CAWSFPGQEWYSNQPQHF
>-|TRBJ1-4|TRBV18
CASSANPPTAFNEKLFF
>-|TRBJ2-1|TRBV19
CASSIGPQGNEQFF
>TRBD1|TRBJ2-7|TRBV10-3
CAISLQKGDRGLHEQYF
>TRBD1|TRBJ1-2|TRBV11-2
CASSPAVGFGTDPYGYTF
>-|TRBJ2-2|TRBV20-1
CSARLKGRTGELFF
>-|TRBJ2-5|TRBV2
CASSVSSETQYF
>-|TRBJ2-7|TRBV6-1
CASSVGAGVRDEQYF
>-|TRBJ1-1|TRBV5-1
CASRGASNTEAFF
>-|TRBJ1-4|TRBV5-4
CASSLGSPATNEKLFF
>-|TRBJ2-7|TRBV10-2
CASSESGRFYEQYF
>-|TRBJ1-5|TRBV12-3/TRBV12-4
CASSLALGGLLGQPQHF
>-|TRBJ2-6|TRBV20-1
CSAREGGGVGSGANVLTF